The sequence of this TCR beta chain was determined in a study of PD-1 blockade in classical Hodgkin lymphoma. The data were produced by immunoSEQ multiplex PCR, yet TCRdb's version contains in-frame clones alone and is incomplete. The sample carries roughly 41,000 clones, 70% to 90% recorded once. Findings and limits, study-wide: Repertoires differed for reasons still undefined, possibly disease activity or prior therapy. Before treatment, complete responders showed about the same diversity as newly diagnosed patients. Compared with healthy donors, newly diagnosed patients reportedly showed lower baseline TCR diversity.

As for this clone: Antigen unknown.

In germline, CDR1 is SGDLS, CDR2 YYNGEE. The CDR3 loop spans 14 amino acids. With no exception, relapse followed autologous stem cell transplantation in all patients, and brentuximab vedotin exposure varied. The material was peripheral blood mononuclear cells (PBMCs), obtained before the second cycle of nivolumab. The clonotype was recovered from a human donor with classical Hodgkin lymphoma. The genes are TRBV9 and TRBJ2-5; D gene unclear. Matching the DNA end better, TRBJ2-7 makes the J call doubtful. The DNA of the CDR3 is TGTGCCAGCAGCGTAGAAGTACTCCCCCACGAGCAGTACTTC. Encoded protein: CASSVEVLPHEQYF.